This TCR beta chain was captured in a study of sequential checkpoint blockade in melanoma. Turning to the study itself: Maintenance nivolumab came after either treatment sequence.

The germline gives CDR1 SGHTA, CDR2 FQGNSA. The CDR3 loop spans 16 amino acids. The J segment lost 3 bases and the V segment lost 1 base, leaving 7 bases of the junction unmatched. Stated treatment: randomized to nivolumab then ipilimumab (arm A) or the reverse (arm B). No patient had prior DNA-damaging chemotherapy. The assay was immunoSEQ multiplex PCR, and TCRdb's table has in-frame clones only and misses some. Of more than 20,000 clones listed, roughly four fifths are singletons. This clone showed up just once. The chain joins TRBV7-2 to TRBJ2-7; the match to TRBD2 covers 9 bases. This clonotype was obtained from a human donor with melanoma. Sequenced here: CD8+ T cells sorted from blood (inferred from file names), sampled from a patient given nivolumab and ipilimumab in sequence. The CDR3 sequence is CASSLVWLAGLYEQYF. CDR3 bases: TGTGCCAGCAGCTTAGTTTGGCTAGCGGGACTCTACGAGCAGTACTTC.